This T cell receptor (beta chain) was found in a study of cytomegalovirus exposure and HLA in healthy donors. This PCR relied on a set of 60 Vbeta primers and 13 Jbeta primers. Produced via immunoSEQ multiplex PCR; TCRdb's table is partial and in-frame only. The sample table sets out about 130,000 clones. The TCR was taken from a woman aged 60-75 years in good health and CMV-seronegative. Sequenced sample: PBMCs.

The CDR3 DNA follows: TGTGCCAGCTCCCAACAGGGGGCAACTAATGAAAAACTGTTTTTT. Amino acid sequence: CASSQQGATNEKLFF. The chain employs TRBV18 and TRBJ1-4; 8 bases match TRBD1. Germline loops: CDR1 KGHSH, CDR2 LQKENI. V lost 6 bases and J lost 0; bases outside the gene matches: 3. The CDR3 totals 15 residues.